This is a list of T cell receptor beta chains from one sample in a study of response to subunit inactivated influenza vaccine. TCRdb reanalysed the RT-PCR reads using MiXCR and keeps one entry per CDR3 protein. The repertoire has some 540,000 distinct CDR3 sequences, under 30% of them found once; the top ten carry 2.8%. These data are also associated with another study on T cells expressing NK-cell markers.

The sequenced sample was CD4+ T cells sorted from PBMCs, obtained about 12 days after vaccination. The receptors stem from a man in his forties or fifties who received an inactivated influenza vaccine. Both conserved end residues are part of each CDR3. Fields, in order: CDR3 length, D gene, J gene, clone size, V gene, CDR3 DNA, CDR3 protein. D genes are given only for firm matches. Not every row has a clone size; where given, it reads once, few, many or a size class.

>13|-|TRBJ2-1|-|TRBV2
TGTGCCAGCAGCGGGAGTATCGGCAATGAGCAGTTCTTC
CASSGSIGNEQFF
>19|-|TRBJ2-6|few|TRBV9
TGTGCCAGCAGCGTAGCACCTCCCGGGGCCAGATCTGGGGCCAACGTCCTGACTTTC
CASSVAPPGARSGANVLTF
>15|-|TRBJ2-2|-|TRBV5-6
TGTGCCAGCAGCTTATCTGGCGAAAACACCGGGGAGCTGTTTTTT
CASSLSGENTGELFF
>14|-|TRBJ1-4|few|TRBV12-3/TRBV12-4
TGTGCCAGCAGTTTTGGGGGGCTAGGTGAAAAACTGTTTTTT
CASSFGGLGEKLFF
>16|-|TRBJ2-2|-|TRBV4-3
TGCGCCAGCAGCCAAGATGCGCGGGGGAACACCGGGGAGCTGTTTTTT
CASSQDARGNTGELFF
>16|TRBD2|TRBJ2-5|-|TRBV20-1
TGCAGTGCTAGTCGGGCTAGCGGAACCTCCAAAGAGACCCAGTACTTC
CSASRASGTSKETQYF
>15|-|TRBJ2-3|few|TRBV18
TGTGCCAGCTCACCAAGCAGGTCCCCCCCAGATACGCAGTATTTT
CASSPSRSPPDTQYF
>17|TRBD1|TRBJ2-4|-|TRBV4-3
TGCGCCAGCAGCCTTACAGGGGGCAGGTTAGCCAAAAACATTCAGTACTTC
CASSLTGGRLAKNIQYF
>13|TRBD1|TRBJ1-5|few|TRBV20-1
TGCAGTGCTGGGACAGCCCTAGGGCAGCCCCAGCATTTT
CSAGTALGQPQHF
>14|-|TRBJ2-5|few|TRBV4-3
TGCGCCAGCAGCCAAGAACCTGGCCAAGAGACCCAGTACTTC
CASSQEPGQETQYF
>14|TRBD2|TRBJ2-3|few|TRBV20-1
TGCAGTGCCCCAGGGCAGGGAGGGCCAGATACGCAGTATTTT
CSAPGQGGPDTQYF
>14|-|TRBJ2-3|-|TRBV10-3
TGTGCCACCACACCGTCCGACAGCACAGATACGCAGTATTTT
CATTPSDSTDTQYF
>14|-|TRBJ2-5|-|TRBV5-1
TGCGCCAGCAGCTTGGGACAGGTTTCTGAGACCCAGTACTTC
CASSLGQVSETQYF
>15|TRBD1|TRBJ2-3|-|TRBV5-4
TGTGCCAGCAGCGGCTCCTCAGGGGGTCCAGATACGCAGTATTTT
CASSGSSGGPDTQYF